Following are 22 T cell receptor beta chains from one sample sequenced in a study of T cell changes during pregnancy in multiple sclerosis. Sequenced by immunoSEQ multiplex PCR; TCRdb stores in-frame clones only, minus some. The sample records about 130,000 clones, approximately 96% being singletons. The sequenced sample was peripheral blood, obtained after pregnancy. Receptors originate from a female donor with multiple sclerosis, enrolled in a pregnancy study.

The sample holds one count of this clone. This chain uses TRBV11-2 with TRBJ1-2, with 12 positions matching TRBD1. The germline CDR1 and CDR2 sequences are SGHAT and FQNNGV. The J segment lost 7 bases and the V segment lost 5 bases, leaving 11 bases of the junction unmatched. This CDR3 region has 16 residues. CDR3 sequence reads: CASSHNRDRGLCGYTF. CDR3 coding DNA: TGTGCCAGCAGCCATAACCGGGACAGGGGGCTCTGTGGCTACACCTTC.

The chain recombines TRBV7-2 with TRBJ2-2; 12 positions agree with TRBD2. V lost 1 base, J lost 2 bases, and 8 bases stayed unmatched. Germline CDR1 reads SGHTA; CDR2 reads FQGNSA. The CDR3 length is 19 residues. The CDR3: CASSLGLAGGSRNTGELFF. CDR3 coding DNA: TGTGCCAGCAGCTTAGGGCTAGCGGGAGGGTCGCGTAACACCGGGGAGCTGTTTTTT. The complete variable domain, with remaining parts taken from reference TRBV7-2 and TRBJ2-2, reads GAGVSQSPSNKVTEKGKDVELRCDPISGHTALYWYRQSLGQGLEFLIYFQGNSAPDKSGLPSDRFSAERTGGSVSTLTIQRTQQEDSAVYLCASSLGLAGGSRNTGELFFGEGSRLTVL.

The CDR3 loop reads CASSPGLAGVNEQFF. The CDR3 region has the DNA TGTGCCAGCAGCCCAGGACTAGCGGGAGTCAATGAGCAGTTCTTC. The rearrangement joins TRBV7-9 to TRBJ2-1; 13 bases map to TRBD2. Trimming cost V 5 bases and J 6 bases; bases outside gene matches: 4. Germline CDR1 reads SEHNR; CDR2 reads FQNEAQ (reference sequence). This CDR3 spans 15 amino acids.

The CDR3: CASSPSQGTYNEQFF. CDR3 DNA sequence: TGTGCCAGCAGCCCCTCCCAGGGGACCTACAATGAGCAGTTCTTC. The V gene is TRBV28, the J gene TRBJ2-1; perhaps TRBD1 as D (6 bases). Trimming pared 6 bases from V and 2 bases from J, leaving 14 bases between. This CDR3 spans 15 amino acids. CDR1 and CDR2 (germline): MDHEN, SYDVKM.

This rearrangement joins TRBV10-3 to TRBJ2-1; 13 bases are a match to TRBD2. The CDR3 runs 14 residues. V gave up 7 bases and J gave up 8 bases; unmatched junction bases: 5. Germline CDR1 ENHRY, CDR2 SYGVKD. The CDR3 loop reads CAIKWTSGSDEQFF. CDR3 DNA sequence: TGTGCCATCAAATGGACTAGCGGGAGCGATGAGCAGTTCTTC.

This clone was counted once. The CDR3 region is CASRHYAGGSYNEQFF. In DNA form, the CDR3 reads TGTGCCAGCAGACACTATGCAGGGGGCTCCTACAATGAGCAGTTCTTC. The chain uses TRBV28 and TRBJ2-1, with 7 bases that match TRBD1. Trimming at V came to 6 bases and at J to 0 bases, leaving 8 bases not matched to a gene. Germline CDR1 MDHEN, CDR2 SYDVKM. The CDR3 has 16 amino acids.

V usage is TRBV27 and J usage is TRBJ1-1, with a possible D match to TRBD1 (5 bases). Trimming pared 2 bases from V and 2 bases from J, leaving 12 bases between. The length of the CDR3 is 15 residues. CDR1 is MNHEY, CDR2 SMNVEV, per germline (reference sequence). The CDR3: CASSLLMGGNTEAFF. The DNA of the CDR3 is TGTGCCAGCAGTTTACTTATGGGGGGAAACACTGAAGCTTTCTTT.

This chain joins TRBV9 and TRBJ2-1; D is undetermined. This CDR3 is 16 amino acids long. V was cut by 3 bases and J by 3 bases, with 16 bases left in between. Germline values: CDR1 SGDLS, CDR2 YYNGEE. DNA for the CDR3: TGTGCCAGCAGCGCTCCCCTAGATCTCGGCTACAATGAGCAGTTCTTC. Its protein is CASSAPLDLGYNEQFF.

The chain couples TRBV9 to TRBJ1-5; maybe TRBD1 (5 bases). CDR1 and CDR2 (germline): SGDLS, YYNGEE. This CDR3 has 14 amino acids. Deletions cut 3 bases from V and 9 bases from J, with 16 bases between. The CDR3 DNA is TGTGCCAGCAGCGCCTCCTGGGGGGAAAGGCCCCAGCATTTT. Protein sequence: CASSASWGERPQHF.

The rearrangement uses TRBV29-1 and TRBJ1-4; 9 positions match TRBD1. The germline gives CDR1 SQVTM, CDR2 ANQGSEA. There are 13 residues in the CDR3. J lost 8 bases, V lost 4 bases, and 5 bases had no gene match. The CDR3 bases are TGCAGCGTTGGGACAGGGGTAGGCGAAAAACTGTTTTTT. Amino acids: CSVGTGVGEKLFF.

The V call is TRBV27, the J call TRBJ2-7; TRBD1 is a possible D gene (5 bases). Per the germline V gene, CDR1 is MNHEY and CDR2 is SMNVEV (reference sequence). Trimming removed 6 bases at V and 5 bases at J, with 11 bases between. The length of the CDR3 is 12 residues. The CDR3 spells CASRNPGNEQYF. For the CDR3, the DNA is TGTGCCAGCAGAAACCCAGGGAACGAGCAGTACTTC.

The rearrangement links TRBV6-5 to TRBJ2-7; 9 nucleotides line up with TRBD1. The germline CDR1 and CDR2 sequences are MNHEY and SVGAGI. V gave up 5 bases and J gave up 2 bases; unmatched junction bases: 7. The CDR3 runs 15 residues. The DNA of the CDR3 is TGTGCCAGCAGTCACCGGGGACAGGGCCCCTACGAGCAGTACTTC. It yields the protein CASSHRGQGPYEQYF.

This chain joins TRBV20-1 and TRBJ1-4, with D uncertain. This CDR3 spans 10 amino acids. CDR1 and CDR2 from the germline V gene are DFQATT and SNEGSKA (reference sequence). V was shortened by 6 bases and J by 4 bases, with 3 bases between the two germline ends. This chain's CDR3 is CSAFNEKLFF. CDR3 nucleotides: TGCAGTGCCTTTAATGAAAAACTGTTTTTT.

The count of this clone is one. The genes are TRBV5-6 and TRBJ2-2, with D perhaps matching TRBD2 (6 bases). Trimming removed 5 bases from V and 6 bases from J, with 14 bases in between. The germline V gene encodes CDR1 SGHDT and CDR2 YYEEEE. The length of the CDR3 is 14 residues. CDR3 in amino acids: CASRGTAGPGELFF. The CDR3 DNA sequence: TGTGCCAGCAGGGGGACCGCGGGACCCGGGGAGCTGTTTTTT.

The rearrangement links TRBV7-2 to TRBJ1-6; 10 bases match TRBD1. This CDR3 is built from 15 residues. After removal of 4 bases from V and 10 bases from J, the junction contained 7 bases not matched to a gene. The germline V gene encodes CDR1 SGHTA and CDR2 FQGNSA. The DNA for the CDR3 is TGTGCCAGCAGCTCGACAGGGGGCGGCGGGTCACCCCTCCACTTT. Amino acids: CASSSTGGGGSPLHF.

The chain recombines TRBV14 with TRBJ2-7; 10 bases match TRBD2. The V gene end was trimmed by 0 bases and the J gene end by 9 bases; junction bases not matched to a gene: 14. The length of the CDR3 is 17 residues. The V gene's germline CDR1 is SGHDN and CDR2 FVKESK. In nucleotides, the CDR3 is TGTGCCAGCAGCCAAGAACTTCTAGCGGGAGTGGGTCTGAGGCAGTACTTC. Translation: CASSQELLAGVGLRQYF.

The rearrangement links TRBV19 to TRBJ2-1; D perhaps matches TRBD2 (6 bases). From germline, CDR1 is LNHDA and CDR2 SQIVND (reference sequence). The CDR3 runs 17 residues. Trimming removed 0 bases at V and 6 bases at J, with 18 bases between. The CDR3 region is CASSIDIGLRRGNEQFF. CDR3 DNA: TGTGCCAGTAGTATAGATATCGGTCTTAGGAGGGGCAATGAGCAGTTCTTC.

The V call is TRBV4-3, the J call TRBJ2-2; 10 bases align to TRBD1. CDR1 is LGHNA and CDR2 is YSLEER in the germline V gene. CDR3 length: 16 amino acids. V gave up 6 bases and J gave up 8 bases; unmatched junction bases: 12. In nucleotides, the CDR3 is TGCGCCAGCAGTCCCGCGACGGGACAGGGGACAGGGGAGCTGTTTTTT. This translates into CASSPATGQGTGELFF.

The chain carries TRBV6-5 and TRBJ2-2; 8 nucleotides line up with TRBD2. The germline CDR1 and CDR2 sequences are MNHEY and SVGAGI. This CDR3 is built from 14 residues. Trimming took 8 bases from V and 6 from J; bases not matched to a gene: 8. The CDR3: CASAGLARSGELFF. In DNA, the CDR3 is TGTGCCAGCGCTGGACTAGCCAGATCCGGGGAGCTGTTTTTT.

The rearrangement links TRBV6-1 to TRBJ2-3; D is perhaps TRBD1 (5 bases). Germline CDR1 is MNHNS and CDR2 is SASEGT. The CDR3 totals 15 residues. Trimming cost V 1 base and J 2 bases, with 10 bases left between them. The CDR3 loop is CASSEVTGSTDTQYF. DNA of the CDR3: TGTGCCAGCAGTGAAGTTACAGGATCCACAGATACGCAGTATTTT.

The chain combines TRBV7-6 with TRBJ1-1; D gene unclear. This CDR3 spans 14 amino acids. V dropped 5 bases and J dropped 4 bases, with 14 bases sitting between them. The germline V gene encodes CDR1 SGHVS and CDR2 FNYEAQ. The CDR3: CASSTLVPGTEAFF. Here the CDR3 DNA reads TGTGCCAGCAGCACGCTGGTCCCAGGCACTGAAGCTTTCTTT. Using reference TRBV7-6 and TRBJ1-1 for the parts outside the CDR3, the full variable domain is GAGVSQSPRYKVTKRGQDVALRCDPISGHVSLYWYRQALGQGPEFLTYFNYEAQQDKSGLPNDRFSAERPEGSISTLTIQRTEQRDSAMYRCASSTLVPGTEAFFGQGTRLTVV.

The chain joins TRBV7-9 to TRBJ2-1; D is undetermined. Per germline, CDR1 SEHNR and CDR2 FQNEAQ (reference sequence). There are 13 residues in the CDR3. The germline V and J ends were trimmed by 1 base and 9 bases, with 10 bases remaining between them. CDR3 amino acids: CASSLEAHREQFF. In nucleotides, the CDR3 is TGTGCCAGCAGCTTAGAAGCTCACCGTGAGCAGTTCTTC.